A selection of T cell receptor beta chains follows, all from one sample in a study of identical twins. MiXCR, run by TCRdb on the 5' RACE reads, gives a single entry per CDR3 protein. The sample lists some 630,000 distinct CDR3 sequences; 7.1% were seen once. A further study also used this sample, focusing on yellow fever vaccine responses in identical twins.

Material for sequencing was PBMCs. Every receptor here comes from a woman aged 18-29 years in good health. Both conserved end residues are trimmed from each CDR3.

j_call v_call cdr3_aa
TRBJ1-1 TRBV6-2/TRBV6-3 ASRGPMNTEAF
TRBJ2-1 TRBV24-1 ATSESTTGQF
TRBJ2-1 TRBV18 ASSPLEWDNEQF
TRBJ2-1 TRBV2 ASSDGAGTSGFEQF
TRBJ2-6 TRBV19 ASTLGQASSGANVLT
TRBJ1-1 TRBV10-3 AIMGQAETEAF
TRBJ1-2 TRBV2 ASSENWTNYGYT
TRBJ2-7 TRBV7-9 ASSPPGRAAYEQY
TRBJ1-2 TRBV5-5 ASSVGTDYGYT
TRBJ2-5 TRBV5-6 ASSSPGTAQETQY
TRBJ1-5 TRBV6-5 ASSYLGTDQPQH
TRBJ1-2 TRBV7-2 ASSSTGYYGYT
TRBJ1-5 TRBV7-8 ASSLRGQGYQPQH
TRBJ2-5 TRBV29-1 SAGTSGRETQY
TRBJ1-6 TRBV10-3 AISESIPGNSPLH
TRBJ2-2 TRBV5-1 ASSLTAQGGELF
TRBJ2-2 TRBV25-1 ASSEFGQTGELF
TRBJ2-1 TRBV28 ASSSTTGKF
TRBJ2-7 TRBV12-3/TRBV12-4 ASTGTSTYEQY
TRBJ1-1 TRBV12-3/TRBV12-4 ASSLGGLTYEAF
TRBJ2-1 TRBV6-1 ASSEARGPVNEQF
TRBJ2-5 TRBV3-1 ASSQAATGTQY
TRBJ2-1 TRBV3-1 ASSQDLRGSYNEQF
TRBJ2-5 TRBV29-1 SVEDYDRGETQY
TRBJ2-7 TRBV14 ASSQEDIYEQY
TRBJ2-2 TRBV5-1 ASSARDRNTGELF
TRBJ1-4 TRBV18 ASSSGKNEKLF
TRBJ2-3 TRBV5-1 ASSPGTGAGTDTQY
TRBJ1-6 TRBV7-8 ASSSLYSPLH
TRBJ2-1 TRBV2 ASSVQNSNNEQF
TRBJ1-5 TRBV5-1 ASSLEGGAGQPQH
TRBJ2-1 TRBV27 ASRSGRTRSYNEQF
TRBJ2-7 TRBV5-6 ASSLVSSGIFTYEQY
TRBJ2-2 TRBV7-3 ASSLRGFPNTGELF
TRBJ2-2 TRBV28 ASSLRDLLTGELF
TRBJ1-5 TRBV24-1 ATSDADGSNQPQH